This TCR beta chain was documented in a study of intratumoral heterogeneity in liver cancer. About the study as a whole: In the full roughly 13-patient cohort, the median age was 63 years and the majority of patients were male. RNA-seq, DNA sequencing, TCR-seq and SNP array data from multiple regions of hepatocellular carcinoma specimens were combined in the study to investigate intratumor heterogeneity. A total of some 73 multiregional samples from about 14 HCC patients, consisting of approximately 50 tumoral and some 20 adjacent nontumoral regions, were included in the overall cohort. General findings and caveats noted by the study authors: A relatively low patient number and under-sampled tumor-infiltrating lymphocyte representation were acknowledged by the authors as limitations.

Every patient had early-stage hepatocellular carcinoma and went to surgical resection without receiving any prior therapy. No macroscopic evidence of necrosis or hemorrhage was present in the sampled areas. In a couple of patients, TCR sequencing (ImmunoSeq) was performed on multiple regions. Frozen resection tissue samples were collected at a distance of at least 1 cm from each other. Samples with the label N were taken from nontumoral liver tissue next to the tumor. The DNeasy blood and tissue kit was used to extract genomic DNA from bulk tissue. TCR beta chain CDR3 regions were sequenced from genomic DNA using the immunoSEQ assay. Rearranged VDJ segments were amplified with primers annealing to V and J segments. As for the original processing: The ImmunoSeq Analyzer software was used to calculate clonality and richness metrics. Fisher's exact test, supplemented by a beta-binomial method for added stringency, was applied to identify differentially abundant clones between regions. As stored in TCRdb, this immuneACCESS dataset retains in-frame rearrangements with V and J assigned. A fraction of the clones does not appear; measured against another copy, unresolved V genes explain less than half of the discrepancy, and the remainder lacks a known reason. The V and J calls and clone size come from that table; D and trimming were worked out from the DNA. The sample table lists some 20,000 clones, over 60% of them with a count of one. The top ten clonotypes cover 17% of the sample.

The CDR3, cysteine through phenylalanine, is 16 amino acids long. The kept DNA is CDR3 alone, 48 bases in frame from the first base. Trimming accounts for 1 base at V and 7 bases at J, while the number of junction bases matched to no gene is 6. Sequences SGHDT (CDR1) and YYEEEE (CDR2) are obtained from the germline V gene. Worth noting for this clone: What this receptor recognizes is not known. It has no much larger one-base neighbor in the sample; base qualities were not kept.

The sequencing here drew on tumor-adjacent normal tissue, taken before any cancer treatment. The receptor was derived from a woman in her 70s with hepatocellular carcinoma. This chain joins TRBV5-6 to TRBJ2-2; 11 junctional bases match TRBD1. The bases read TGTGCCAGCAGCTTGTTCGGACAGGGGGCTGGCGGGGAGCTGTTTTTT. The encoded protein is CASSLFGQGAGGELFF.